The source of this T cell receptor beta chain is a study of cytomegalovirus exposure and HLA in healthy donors. The overall study: One earlier analysis, a look at 180 million or so T cells, found almost 120 million unique TCR beta sequences.

PCR used 60 Vbeta primers and 13 Jbeta primers. Clones were sequenced by immunoSEQ multiplex PCR, and TCRdb holds only the in-frame ones, with some missing. The data contain fewer than 150,000 clones, more than 60% of them seen just once; the ten biggest clones take up 2.5% to 3%. Points on this clone: Its target is unknown.

Notes on the study in general: Segments of the TCR beta V type were, in most cases, productive about 87% or about 30% of the time in an earlier analysis. In a later analysis, roughly 17,000 TCR beta sequences were associated with HLA alleles at 0.05 false discovery rate.

This receptor was taken from a male donor in good health and CMV-seronegative. The material sequenced was PBMCs.

CDR3 coding DNA: TGTGCCAGCAGCTTGGCCGATGCAGGGGCCGAGCAGTACTTC. Amino acids: CASSLADAGAEQYF. The rearrangement uses TRBV5-6 and TRBJ2-7; D is possibly TRBD1 (6 bases). There are 14 residues in the CDR3. V was clipped by 0 bases and J by 6 bases, with 13 bases between them. Germline lookup yields CDR1 SGHDT and CDR2 YYEEEE.